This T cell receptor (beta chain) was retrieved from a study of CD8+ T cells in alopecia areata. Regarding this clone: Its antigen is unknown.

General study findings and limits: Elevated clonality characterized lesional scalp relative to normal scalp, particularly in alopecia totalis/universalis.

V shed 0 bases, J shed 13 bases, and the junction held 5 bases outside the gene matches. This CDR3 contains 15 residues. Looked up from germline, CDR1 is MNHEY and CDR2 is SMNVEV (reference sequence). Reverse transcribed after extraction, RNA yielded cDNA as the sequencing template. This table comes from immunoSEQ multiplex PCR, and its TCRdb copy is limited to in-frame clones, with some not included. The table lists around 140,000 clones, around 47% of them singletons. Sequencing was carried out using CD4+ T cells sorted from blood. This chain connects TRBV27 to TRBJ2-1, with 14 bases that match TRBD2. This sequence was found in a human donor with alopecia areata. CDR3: CASSLSRGLAGDQFF. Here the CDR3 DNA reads TGTGCCAGCAGTTTATCAAGGGGACTAGCGGGAGATCAGTTCTTC.